This T cell receptor beta chain was sequenced in a study of monozygotic twins with inflammatory bowel disease. Reanalyzing the 5' RACE reads, TCRdb keeps one entry per CDR3 protein, without DNA. The data show over 150,000 distinct CDR3 sequences, and the top ten clones hold under 3.5%. Study conclusions and caveats: On the inverse Simpson index, IBD patients scored lower for TCRbeta diversity than healthy co-twins.

The length of the CDR3 is 14 residues. Germline assignment: CDR1 MRHNA and CDR2 SNTAGT. Of note for this clonotype: Its antigen is as yet unknown.

Input material: blood. The chain has TRBV6-4 and TRBJ2-2. The receptor was isolated from a human donor with ulcerative colitis or Crohn's disease, or a healthy co-twin of an affected twin (not recorded which). The CDR3 here is CASSLEGGAGELFF.